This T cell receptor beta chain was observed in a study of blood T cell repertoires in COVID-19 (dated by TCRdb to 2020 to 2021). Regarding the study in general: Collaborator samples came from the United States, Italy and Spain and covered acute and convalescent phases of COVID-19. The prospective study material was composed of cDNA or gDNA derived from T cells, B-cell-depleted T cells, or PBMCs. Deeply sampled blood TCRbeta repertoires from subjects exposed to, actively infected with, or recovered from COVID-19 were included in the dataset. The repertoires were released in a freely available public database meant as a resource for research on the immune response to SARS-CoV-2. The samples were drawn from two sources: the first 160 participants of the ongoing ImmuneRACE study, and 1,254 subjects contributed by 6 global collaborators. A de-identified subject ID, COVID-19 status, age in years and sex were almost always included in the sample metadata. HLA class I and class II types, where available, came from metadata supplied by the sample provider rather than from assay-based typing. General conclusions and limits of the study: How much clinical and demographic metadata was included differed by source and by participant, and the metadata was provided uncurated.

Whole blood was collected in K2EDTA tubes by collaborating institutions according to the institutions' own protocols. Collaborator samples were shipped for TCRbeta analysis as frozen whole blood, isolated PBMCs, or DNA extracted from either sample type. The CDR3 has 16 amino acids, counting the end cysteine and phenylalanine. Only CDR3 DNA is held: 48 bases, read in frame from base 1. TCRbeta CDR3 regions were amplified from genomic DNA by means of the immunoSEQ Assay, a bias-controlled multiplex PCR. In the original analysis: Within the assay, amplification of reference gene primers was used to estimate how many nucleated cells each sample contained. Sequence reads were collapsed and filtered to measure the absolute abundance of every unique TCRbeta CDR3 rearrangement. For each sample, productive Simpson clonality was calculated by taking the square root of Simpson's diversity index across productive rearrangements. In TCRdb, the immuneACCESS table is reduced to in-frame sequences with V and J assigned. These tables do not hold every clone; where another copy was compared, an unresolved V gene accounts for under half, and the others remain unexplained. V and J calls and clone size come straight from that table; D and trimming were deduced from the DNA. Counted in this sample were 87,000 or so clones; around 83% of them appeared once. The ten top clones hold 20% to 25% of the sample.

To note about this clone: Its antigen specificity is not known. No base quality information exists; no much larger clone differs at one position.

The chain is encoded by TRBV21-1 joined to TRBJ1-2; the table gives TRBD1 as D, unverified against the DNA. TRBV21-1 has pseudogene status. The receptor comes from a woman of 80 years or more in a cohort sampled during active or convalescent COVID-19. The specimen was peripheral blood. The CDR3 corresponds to CASSKELGQANYGYTF. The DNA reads TGTGCCAGCAGCAAAGAGTTAGGACAGGCGAACTATGGCTACACCTTC.